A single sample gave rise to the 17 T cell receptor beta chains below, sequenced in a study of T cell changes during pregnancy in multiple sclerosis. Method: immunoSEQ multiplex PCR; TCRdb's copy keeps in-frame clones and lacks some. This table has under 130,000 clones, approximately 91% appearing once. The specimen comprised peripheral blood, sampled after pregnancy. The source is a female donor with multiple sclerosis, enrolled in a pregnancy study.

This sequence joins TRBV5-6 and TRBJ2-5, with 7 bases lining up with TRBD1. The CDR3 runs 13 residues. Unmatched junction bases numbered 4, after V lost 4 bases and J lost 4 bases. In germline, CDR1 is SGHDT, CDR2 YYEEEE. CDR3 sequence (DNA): TGTGCCAGCAGCCTTGACAGGGCAGAGACCCAGTACTTC. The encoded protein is CASSLDRAETQYF. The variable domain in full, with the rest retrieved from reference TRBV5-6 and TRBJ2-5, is DAGVTQSPTHLIKTRGQQVTLRCSPKSGHDTVSWYQQALGQGPQFIFQYYEEEERQRGNFPDRFSGHQFPNYSSELNVNALLLGDSALYLCASSLDRAETQYFGPGTRLLVL.

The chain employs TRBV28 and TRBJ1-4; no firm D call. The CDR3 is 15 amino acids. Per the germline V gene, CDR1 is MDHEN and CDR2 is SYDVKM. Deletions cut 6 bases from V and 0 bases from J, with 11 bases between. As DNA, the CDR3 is TGTGCCAGCAGAGACACAGAGACAACTAATGAAAAACTGTTTTTT. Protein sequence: CASRDTETTNEKLFF.

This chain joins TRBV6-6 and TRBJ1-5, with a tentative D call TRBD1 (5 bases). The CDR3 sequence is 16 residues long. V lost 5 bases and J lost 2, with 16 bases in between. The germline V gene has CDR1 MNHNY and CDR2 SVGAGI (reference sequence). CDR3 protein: CASSQTGGEGNQPQHF. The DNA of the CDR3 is TGTGCCAGCAGTCAAACTGGGGGGGAAGGCAATCAGCCCCAGCATTTT.

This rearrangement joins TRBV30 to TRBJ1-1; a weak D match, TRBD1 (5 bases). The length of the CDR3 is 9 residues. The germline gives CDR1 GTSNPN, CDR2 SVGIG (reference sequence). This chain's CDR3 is CAGGTEAFF. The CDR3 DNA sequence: TGTGCGGGGGGGACTGAAGCTTTCTTT.

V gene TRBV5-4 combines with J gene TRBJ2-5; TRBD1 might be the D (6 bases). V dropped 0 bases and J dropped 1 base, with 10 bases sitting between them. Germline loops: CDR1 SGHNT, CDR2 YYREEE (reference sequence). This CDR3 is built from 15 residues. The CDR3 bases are TGTGCCAGCAGCTTGGGGCAGGGGTTCCAAGAGACCCAGTACTTC. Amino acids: CASSLGQGFQETQYF.

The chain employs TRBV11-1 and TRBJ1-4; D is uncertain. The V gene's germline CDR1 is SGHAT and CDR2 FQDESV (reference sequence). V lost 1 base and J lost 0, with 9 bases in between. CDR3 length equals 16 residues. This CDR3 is CASSLGQTTTNEKLFF. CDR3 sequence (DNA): TGTGCCAGCAGCTTAGGACAAACCACAACTAATGAAAAACTGTTTTTT.

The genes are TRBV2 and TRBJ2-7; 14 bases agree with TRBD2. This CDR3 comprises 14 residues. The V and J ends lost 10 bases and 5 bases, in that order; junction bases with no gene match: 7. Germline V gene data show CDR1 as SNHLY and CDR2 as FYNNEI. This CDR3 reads CATHGLAGGHEQYF. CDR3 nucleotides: TGTGCCACCCATGGACTAGCGGGGGGCCACGAGCAGTACTTC. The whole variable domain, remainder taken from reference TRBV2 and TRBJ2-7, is EPEVTQTPSHQVTQMGQEVILRCVPISNHLYFYWYRQILGQKVEFLVSFYNNEISEKSEIFDDQFSVERPDGSNFTLKIRSTKLEDSAMYFCATHGLAGGHEQYFGPGTRLTVT.

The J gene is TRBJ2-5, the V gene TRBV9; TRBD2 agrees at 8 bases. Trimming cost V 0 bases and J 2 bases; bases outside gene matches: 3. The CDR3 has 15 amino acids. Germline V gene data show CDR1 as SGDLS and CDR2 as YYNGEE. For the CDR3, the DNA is TGTGCCAGCAGCGTAGCGGCTAGCGGGCAAGAGACCCAGTACTTC. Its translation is CASSVAASGQETQYF. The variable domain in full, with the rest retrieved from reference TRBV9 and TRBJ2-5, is DSGVTQTPKHLITATGQRVTLRCSPRSGDLSVYWYQQSLDQGLQFLIQYYNGEERAKGNILERFSAQQFPDLHSELNLSSLELGDSALYFCASSVAASGQETQYFGPGTRLLVL.

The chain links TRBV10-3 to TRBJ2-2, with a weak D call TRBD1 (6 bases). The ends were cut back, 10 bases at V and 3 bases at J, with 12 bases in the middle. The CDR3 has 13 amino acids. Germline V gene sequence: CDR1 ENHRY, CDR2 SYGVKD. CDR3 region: CANLRGDTGELFF. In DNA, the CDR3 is TGTGCCAACCTCAGGGGAGACACCGGGGAGCTGTTTTTT.

CDR3 residues: CASSSDRGRGGYTF. The CDR3 DNA reads TGTGCCAGCAGCTCGGACAGGGGGCGCGGTGGCTACACCTTC. V gene TRBV14 combines with J gene TRBJ1-2, with TRBD1 identical over 11 bases. The V gene's germline CDR1 is SGHDN and CDR2 FVKESK. There are 14 residues in the CDR3. The trim removed 5 bases at V and 7 bases at J, leaving 6 bases unmatched.

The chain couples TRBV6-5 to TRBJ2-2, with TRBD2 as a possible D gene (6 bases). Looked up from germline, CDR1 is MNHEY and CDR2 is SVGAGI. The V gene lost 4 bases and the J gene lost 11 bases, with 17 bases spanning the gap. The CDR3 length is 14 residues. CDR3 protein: CASSFRRGRKELFF. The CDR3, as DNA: TGTGCCAGCAGTTTTAGGAGGGGAAGGAAAGAGCTGTTTTTT.

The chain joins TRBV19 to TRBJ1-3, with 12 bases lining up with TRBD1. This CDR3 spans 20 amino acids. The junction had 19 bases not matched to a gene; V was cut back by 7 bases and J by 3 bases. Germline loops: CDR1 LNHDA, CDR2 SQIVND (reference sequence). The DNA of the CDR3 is TGTGCCAGTACCCCGAGCGCAAGGGACAGGGGGCTAGTATTTGGAAACACCATATATTTT. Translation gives CASTPSARDRGLVFGNTIYF.

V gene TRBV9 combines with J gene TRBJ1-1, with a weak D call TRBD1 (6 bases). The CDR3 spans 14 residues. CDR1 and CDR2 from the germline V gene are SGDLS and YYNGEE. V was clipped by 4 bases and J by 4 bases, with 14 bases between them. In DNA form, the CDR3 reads TGTGCCAGCAGCCTCTCACAGGGTCCCACTGAAGCTTTCTTT. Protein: CASSLSQGPTEAFF.

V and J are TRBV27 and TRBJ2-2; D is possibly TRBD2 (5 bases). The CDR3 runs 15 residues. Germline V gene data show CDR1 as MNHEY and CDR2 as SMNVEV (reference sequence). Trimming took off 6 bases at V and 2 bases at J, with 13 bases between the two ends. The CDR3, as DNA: TGTGCCAGCAGAACTGACTACACCAACACCGGGGAGCTGTTTTTT. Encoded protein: CASRTDYTNTGELFF.

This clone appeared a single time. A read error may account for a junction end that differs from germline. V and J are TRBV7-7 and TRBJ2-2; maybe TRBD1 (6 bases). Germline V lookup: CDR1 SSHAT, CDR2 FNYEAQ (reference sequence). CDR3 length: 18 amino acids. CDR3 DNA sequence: TGTGCTAGCAGCCAAGAGGCTACAGGGTTAGCTTCCGCCGGGGAGCTGTTTTTT. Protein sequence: CASSQEATGLASAGELFF. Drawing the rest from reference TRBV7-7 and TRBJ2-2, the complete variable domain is GAGVSQSPRYKVTKRGQDVTLRCDPISSHATLYWYQQALGQGPEFLTYFNYEAQPDKSGLPSDRFSAERPEGSISTLTIQRTEQRDSAMYRCASSQEATGLASAGELFFGEGSRLTVL.

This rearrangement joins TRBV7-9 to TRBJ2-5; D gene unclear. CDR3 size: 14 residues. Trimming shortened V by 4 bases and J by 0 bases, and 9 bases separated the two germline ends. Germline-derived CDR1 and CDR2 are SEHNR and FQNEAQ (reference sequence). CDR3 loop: CASSWQMYQETQYF. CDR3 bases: TGTGCCAGCAGCTGGCAGATGTACCAAGAGACCCAGTACTTC.

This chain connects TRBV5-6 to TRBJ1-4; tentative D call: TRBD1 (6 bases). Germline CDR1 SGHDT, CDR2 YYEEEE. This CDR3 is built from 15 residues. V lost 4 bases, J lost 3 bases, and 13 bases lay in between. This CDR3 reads CASSATGFSNEKLFF. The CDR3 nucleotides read TGTGCCAGCAGCGCCACAGGGTTTTCTAATGAAAAACTGTTTTTT.